This TCR beta chain originates from a study of radiotherapy plus CTLA-4 blockade in lung cancer. Across the whole study: Across the patients, objective responses occurred in under 20%, and disease control in roughly 30%. Regarding the study as a whole: Early shifts in blood T cell clones, with interferon-beta, reportedly predicted response best.

Clones were sequenced by immunoSEQ multiplex PCR, and TCRdb holds only the in-frame ones, with some missing. The repertoire holds about 62,000 clones, with 77% as singletons. Trimming took 0 bases from V and 8 from J, leaving 13 bases between them. The CDR3 length is 15 residues. Looked up from germline, CDR1 is MNHEY and CDR2 is SVGAGI. Regarding this clone: What it binds is unknown.

The V and J genes are TRBV6-5 and TRBJ1-4, with a tentative D call TRBD1 (6 bases). Here the sequenced sample was peripheral blood, taken from a patient treated with radiotherapy plus ipilimumab. The receptor was derived from a human donor with non-small cell lung cancer who had a complete response to radiotherapy plus ipilimumab. CDR3 sequence reads: CASSYSTGAGEKLFF. The CDR3 DNA follows: TGTGCCAGCAGTTACTCTACGGGGGCCGGCGAAAAACTGTTTTTT.